The entry below describes one T cell receptor (beta chain). The antigen remains undetermined. HIV-positive participants all received treatment in the United States. This entry comes from a study of long-term antiretroviral therapy in people with HIV. Version v3.0 of the immunoSEQ assay was performed at survey level. A per-sample goal of about 40,000-50,000 T-cell genomes was targeted by sequencing. The repertoire was sequenced with immunoSEQ multiplex PCR; TCRdb's copy has only in-frame clones and lacks some. The sample consists of about 28,000 clones, over 90% of them appearing once. After removal of 9 bases from V and 8 bases from J, the junction contained 14 bases not matched to a gene. Germline assignment: CDR1 LNHDA and CDR2 SQIVND (reference sequence). This CDR3 has 14 residues. Study-level results: It was observed that HIV repertoires exhibited narrower CDR3 length ranges than controls.

The specimen was unsorted PBMCs, collected more than 6 years after starting antiretroviral therapy. The V call is TRBV19, the J call TRBJ1-2, with 8 bases matching TRBD1. This TCR came from a man younger than 45 with HIV. The CDR3 region has the DNA TGTGCCAGCACCGCCCCAGACAGGACAGGGGGCTACACCTTC. This encodes CASTAPDRTGGYTF.